This T cell receptor beta chain was identified during a study of T cells in Graves' hyperthyroidism and ophthalmopathy. Study-level results: Most thyroid clonotypes expanded above 0.001 were also detected in blood.

Amplification of TCR beta CDR3 regions used RNA as the template. The HTBI primer set served for first-round RT-PCR of the TCR CDR3. One entry per CDR3 protein, called by TCRdb with MiXCR from the multiplex PCR reads. The sample includes 500,000 to 600,000 distinct CDR3 sequences, just under 20% of them seen just once. Patients with uncontrolled infections, other autoimmune diseases, pregnancy or lactation were excluded. The V end lost 1 base, the J end lost 1 base, and 11 bases lay between the germline ends. Germline CDR1 is SNHLY and CDR2 is FYNNEI. The CDR3 extends over 15 amino acids. Remarks on this clonotype: Its cognate antigen is unknown.

This chain uses TRBV2 with TRBJ2-7, with D perhaps TRBD1 (6 bases). This clonotype originated in a man in his forties with Graves' ophthalmopathy. Sequenced input: blood. The CDR3 is CASSEGWTESYEQYF. The CDR3, as DNA: TGTGCCAGCAGTGAAGGATGGACAGAGTCCTACGAGCAGTACTTC.